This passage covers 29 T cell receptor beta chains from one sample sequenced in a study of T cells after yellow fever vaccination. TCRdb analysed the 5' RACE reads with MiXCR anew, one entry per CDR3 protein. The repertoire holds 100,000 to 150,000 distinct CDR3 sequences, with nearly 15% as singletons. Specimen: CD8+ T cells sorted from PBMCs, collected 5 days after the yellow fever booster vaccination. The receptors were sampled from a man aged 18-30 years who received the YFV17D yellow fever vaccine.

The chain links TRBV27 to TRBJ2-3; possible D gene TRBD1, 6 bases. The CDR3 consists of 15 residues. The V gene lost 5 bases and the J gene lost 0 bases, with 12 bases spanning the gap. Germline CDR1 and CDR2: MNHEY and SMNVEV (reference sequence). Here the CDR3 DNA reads TGTGCCAGCAGTACAGGGACCACTAGCACAGATACGCAGTATTTT. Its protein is CASSTGTTSTDTQYF.

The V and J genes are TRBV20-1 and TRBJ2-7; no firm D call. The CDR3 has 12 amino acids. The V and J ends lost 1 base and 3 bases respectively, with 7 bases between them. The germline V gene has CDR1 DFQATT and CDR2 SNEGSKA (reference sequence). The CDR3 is CSARVENYEQYF. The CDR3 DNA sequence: TGCAGTGCTAGAGTGGAAAACTACGAGCAGTACTTC.

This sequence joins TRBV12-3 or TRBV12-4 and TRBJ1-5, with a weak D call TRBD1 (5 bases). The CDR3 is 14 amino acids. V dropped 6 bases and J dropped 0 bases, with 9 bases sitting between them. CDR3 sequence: CASSAGLSNQPQHF. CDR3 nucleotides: TGTGCCAGCAGCGCGGGACTTAGCAATCAGCCCCAGCATTTT.

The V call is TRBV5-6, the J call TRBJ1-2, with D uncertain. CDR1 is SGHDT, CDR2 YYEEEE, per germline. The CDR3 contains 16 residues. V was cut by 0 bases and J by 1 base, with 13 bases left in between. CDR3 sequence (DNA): TGTGCCAGCAGCTTGGACCAATCCATGATTAACTATGGCTACACCTTC. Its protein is CASSLDQSMINYGYTF.

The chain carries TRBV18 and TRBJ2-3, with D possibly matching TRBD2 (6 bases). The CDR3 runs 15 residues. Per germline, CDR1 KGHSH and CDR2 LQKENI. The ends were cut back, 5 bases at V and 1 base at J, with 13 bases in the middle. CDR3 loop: CASSGGDSGTDTQYF. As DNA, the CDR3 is TGTGCCAGCTCAGGAGGGGACTCGGGCACAGATACGCAGTATTTT.

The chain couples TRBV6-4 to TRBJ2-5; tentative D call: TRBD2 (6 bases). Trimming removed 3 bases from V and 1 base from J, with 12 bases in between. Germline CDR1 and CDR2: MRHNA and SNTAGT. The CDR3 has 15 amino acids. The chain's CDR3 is CASSEQGGPQETQYF. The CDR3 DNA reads TGTGCCAGCAGTGAGCAAGGAGGGCCCCAAGAGACCCAGTACTTC.

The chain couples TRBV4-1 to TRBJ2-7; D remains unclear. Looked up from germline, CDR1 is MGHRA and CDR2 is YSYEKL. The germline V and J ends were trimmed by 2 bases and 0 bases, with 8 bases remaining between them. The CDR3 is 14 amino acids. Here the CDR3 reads CASSQFVGSYEQYV. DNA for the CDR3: TGCGCCAGCAGCCAATTTGTAGGCTCCTACGAGCAGTACGTC.

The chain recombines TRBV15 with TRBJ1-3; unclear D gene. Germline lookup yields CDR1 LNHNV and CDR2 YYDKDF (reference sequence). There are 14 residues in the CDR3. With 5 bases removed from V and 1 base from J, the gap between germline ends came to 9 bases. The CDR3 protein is CATSPVLSGNTIYF. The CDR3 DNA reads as TGTGCCACCAGCCCAGTCTTGTCTGGAAACACCATATATTTT.

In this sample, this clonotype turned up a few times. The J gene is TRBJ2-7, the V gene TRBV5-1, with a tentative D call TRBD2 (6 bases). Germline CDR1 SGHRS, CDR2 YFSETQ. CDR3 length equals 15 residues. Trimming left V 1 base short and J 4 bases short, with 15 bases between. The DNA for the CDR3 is TGCGCCAGCAGCTTGTGGTCGGGGGAGACATACGAGCAGTACTTC. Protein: CASSLWSGETYEQYF.

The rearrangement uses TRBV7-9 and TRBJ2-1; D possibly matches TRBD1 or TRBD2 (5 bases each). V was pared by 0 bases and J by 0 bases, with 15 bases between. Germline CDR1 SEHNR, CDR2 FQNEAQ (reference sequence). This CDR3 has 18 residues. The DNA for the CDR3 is TGTGCCAGCAGCTTAGCTGGGGACGGCTCAAGCTCCTACAATGAGCAGTTCTTC. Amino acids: CASSLAGDGSSSYNEQFF.

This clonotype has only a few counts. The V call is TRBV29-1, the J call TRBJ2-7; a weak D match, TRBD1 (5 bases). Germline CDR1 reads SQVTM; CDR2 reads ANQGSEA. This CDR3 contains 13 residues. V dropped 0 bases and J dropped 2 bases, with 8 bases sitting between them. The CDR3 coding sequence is TGCAGCGTTGAAGAGCAGGGAACCTACGAGCAGTACTTC. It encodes CSVEEQGTYEQYF.

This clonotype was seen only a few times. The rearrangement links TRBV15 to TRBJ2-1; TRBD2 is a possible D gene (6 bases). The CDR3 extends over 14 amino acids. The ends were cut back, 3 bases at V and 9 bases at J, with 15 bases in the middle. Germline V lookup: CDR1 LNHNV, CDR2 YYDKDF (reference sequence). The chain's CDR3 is CATSRGPLGGEQFF. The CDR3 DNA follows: TGTGCCACCAGCAGGGGACCACTGGGGGGTGAGCAGTTCTTC.

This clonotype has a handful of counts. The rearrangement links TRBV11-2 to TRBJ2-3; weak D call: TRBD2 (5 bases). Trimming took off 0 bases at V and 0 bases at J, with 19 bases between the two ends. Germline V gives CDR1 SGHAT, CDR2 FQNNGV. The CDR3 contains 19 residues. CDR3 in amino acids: CASSLDARAGKYSTDTQYF. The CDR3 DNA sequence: TGTGCCAGCAGCTTAGATGCGAGGGCAGGAAAGTATAGCACAGATACGCAGTATTTT. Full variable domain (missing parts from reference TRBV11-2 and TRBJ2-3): EAGVAQSPRYKIIEKRQSVAFWCNPISGHATLYWYQQILGQGPKLLIQFQNNGVVDDSQLPKDRFSAERLKGVDSTLKIQPAKLEDSAVYLCASSLDARAGKYSTDTQYFGPGTRLTVL.

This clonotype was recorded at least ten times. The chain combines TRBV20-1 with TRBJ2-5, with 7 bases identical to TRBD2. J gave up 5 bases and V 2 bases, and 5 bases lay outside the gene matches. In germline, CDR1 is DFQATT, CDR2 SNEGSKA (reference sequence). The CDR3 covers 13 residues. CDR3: CSARSPAGETQYF. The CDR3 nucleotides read TGCAGTGCTAGATCCCCAGCGGGGGAGACCCAGTACTTC.

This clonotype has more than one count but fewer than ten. CDR3 DNA: TGCGCCAGCAGCCAAGATGGTCCAGGGGGCGTTAACTATGGCTACACCTTC. Amino acid sequence: CASSQDGPGGVNYGYTF. V is TRBV4-1 and J is TRBJ1-2; 8 bases map to TRBD1. This CDR3 contains 17 residues. The J segment lost 1 base and the V segment lost 0 bases, leaving 7 bases of the junction unmatched. CDR1 and CDR2 (germline): MGHRA, YSYEKL.

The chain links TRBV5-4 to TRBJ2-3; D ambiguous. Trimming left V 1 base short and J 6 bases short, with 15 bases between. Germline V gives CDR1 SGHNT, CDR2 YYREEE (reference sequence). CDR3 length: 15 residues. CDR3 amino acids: CASSLHGALGDTQYF. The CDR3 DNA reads TGTGCCAGCAGCTTGCATGGTGCCTTAGGGGATACGCAGTATTTT.

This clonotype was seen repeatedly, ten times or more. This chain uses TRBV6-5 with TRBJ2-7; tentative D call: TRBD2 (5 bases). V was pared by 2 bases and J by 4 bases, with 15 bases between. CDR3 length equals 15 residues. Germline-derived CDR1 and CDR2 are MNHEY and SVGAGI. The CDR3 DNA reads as TGTGCCAGCAGTTACGGCGCTAGCAGTCAATACGAGCAGTACTTC. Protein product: CASSYGASSQYEQYF.

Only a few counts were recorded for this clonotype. CDR3 DNA: TGTGCCAGCAGCTTAGAAGGGATCGGCTACGAGCAGTACGTC. This translates into CASSLEGIGYEQYV. The chain carries TRBV7-8 and TRBJ2-7; D call uncertain. Germline V lookup: CDR1 SGHVS, CDR2 FQNEAQ. The CDR3 is made up of 14 amino acids. The V end was cut by 1 base, the J end by 3 bases, with 10 bases between.

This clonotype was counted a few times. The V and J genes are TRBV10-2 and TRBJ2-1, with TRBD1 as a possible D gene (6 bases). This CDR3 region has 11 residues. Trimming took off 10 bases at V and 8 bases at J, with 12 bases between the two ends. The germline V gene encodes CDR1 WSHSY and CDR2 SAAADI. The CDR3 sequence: CATAGVDEQFF. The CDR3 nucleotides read TGCGCCACGGCAGGGGTCGATGAGCAGTTCTTC.

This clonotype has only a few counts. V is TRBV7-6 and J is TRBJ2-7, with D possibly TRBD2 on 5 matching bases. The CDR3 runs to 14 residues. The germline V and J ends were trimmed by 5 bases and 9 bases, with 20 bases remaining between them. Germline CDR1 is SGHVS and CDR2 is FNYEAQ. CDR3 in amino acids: CASSPSGSLGGQYF. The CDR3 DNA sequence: TGTGCCAGCAGCCCGAGCGGTAGCCTCGGAGGGCAGTACTTC.

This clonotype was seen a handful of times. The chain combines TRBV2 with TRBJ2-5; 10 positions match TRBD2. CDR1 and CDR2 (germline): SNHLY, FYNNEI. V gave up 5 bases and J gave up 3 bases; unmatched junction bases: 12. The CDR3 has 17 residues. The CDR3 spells CASSTLTGTSVEETQYF. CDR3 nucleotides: TGTGCCAGCAGTACCCTCACCGGGACTAGCGTGGAAGAGACCCAGTACTTC.

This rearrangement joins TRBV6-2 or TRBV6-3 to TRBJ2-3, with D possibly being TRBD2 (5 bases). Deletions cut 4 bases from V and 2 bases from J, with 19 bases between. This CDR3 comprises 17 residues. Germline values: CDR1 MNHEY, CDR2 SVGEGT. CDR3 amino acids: CASSSLAAATLTDTQYF. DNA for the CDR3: TGTGCCAGCAGTTCTCTAGCCGCGGCGACTCTCACAGATACGCAGTATTTT.

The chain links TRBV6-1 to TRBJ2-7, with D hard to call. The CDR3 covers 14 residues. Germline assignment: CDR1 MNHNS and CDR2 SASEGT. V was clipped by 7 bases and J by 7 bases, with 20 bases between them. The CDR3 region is CASMAFRRDWEQYV. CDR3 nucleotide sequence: TGTGCCAGCATGGCTTTCAGACGCGACTGGGAGCAGTACGTC.

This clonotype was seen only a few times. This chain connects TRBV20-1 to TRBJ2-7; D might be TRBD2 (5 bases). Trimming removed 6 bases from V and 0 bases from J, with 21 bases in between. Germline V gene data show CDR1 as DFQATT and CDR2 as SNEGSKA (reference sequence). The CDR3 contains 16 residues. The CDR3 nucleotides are TGCAGTGCCGAGGGTAGGAAATCGGGCAGCTCCTACGAGCAGTACTTC. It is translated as CSAEGRKSGSSYEQYF.

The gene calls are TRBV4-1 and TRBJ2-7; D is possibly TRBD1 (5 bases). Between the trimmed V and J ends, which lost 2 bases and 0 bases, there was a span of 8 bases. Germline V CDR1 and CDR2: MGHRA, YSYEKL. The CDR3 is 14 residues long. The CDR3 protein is CASSQQGSSYEQYF. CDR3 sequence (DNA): TGCGCCAGCAGCCAACAGGGAAGCTCCTACGAGCAGTACTTC.

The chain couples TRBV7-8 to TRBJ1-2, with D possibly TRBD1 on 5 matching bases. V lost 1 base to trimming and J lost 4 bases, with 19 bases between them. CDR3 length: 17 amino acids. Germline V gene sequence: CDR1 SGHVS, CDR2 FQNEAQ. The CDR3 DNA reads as TGTGCCAGCAGCTTAGGCGCAGGGCCAGATGATCCCTATGGCTACACCTTC. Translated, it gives CASSLGAGPDDPYGYTF.

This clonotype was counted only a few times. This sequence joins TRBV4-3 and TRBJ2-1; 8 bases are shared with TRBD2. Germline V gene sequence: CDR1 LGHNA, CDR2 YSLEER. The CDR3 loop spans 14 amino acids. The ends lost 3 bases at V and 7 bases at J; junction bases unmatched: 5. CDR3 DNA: TGCGCCAGCAGCCAGATAGCGGGGAAGAATGAGCAGTTCTTC. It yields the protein CASSQIAGKNEQFF.

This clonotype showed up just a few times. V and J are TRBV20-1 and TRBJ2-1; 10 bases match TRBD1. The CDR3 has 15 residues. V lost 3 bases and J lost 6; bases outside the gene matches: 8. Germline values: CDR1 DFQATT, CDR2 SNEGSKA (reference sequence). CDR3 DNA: TGCAGTGCTAGCCAAGACAGGGGGCGTATCAATGAGCAGTTCTTC. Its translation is CSASQDRGRINEQFF.

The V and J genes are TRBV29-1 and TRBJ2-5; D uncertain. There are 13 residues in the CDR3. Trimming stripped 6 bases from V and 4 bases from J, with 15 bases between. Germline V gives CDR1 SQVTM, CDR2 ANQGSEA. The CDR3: CSVGRPLGETQYF. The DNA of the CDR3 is TGCAGCGTCGGGCGGCCGTTAGGAGAGACCCAGTACTTC.